The 28 T cell receptor beta chains below all came from one sample that was sequenced in a study of blood T cell repertoires in COVID-19. Repertoires were generated with immunoSEQ multiplex PCR, while TCRdb's copy carries only in-frame clones and drops some. The table has about 300,000 clones, 70% to 90% seen once. The source material was PBMCs or T cells enriched from blood (not recorded which). All receptors derive from a man younger than 45 who had recovered from COVID-19.

The V call is TRBV13, the J call TRBJ2-7; 7 bases map to TRBD1. The CDR3 extends over 18 amino acids. CDR1 is PRHDT, CDR2 FYEKMQ, per germline (reference sequence). V lost 5 bases to trimming and J lost 2 bases; unmatched junction nucleotides: 18. The CDR3 DNA sequence: TGTGCCAGCAGCCCCAGTTTCACCCCGGGACAGCGGCCCTACGAGCAGTACTTC. It encodes CASSPSFTPGQRPYEQYF.

The sample holds one count of this clone. The gene calls are TRBV7-9 and TRBJ1-6; D is uncertain. Trimming shortened V by 1 base and J by 3 bases, and 7 bases separated the two germline ends. The CDR3 consists of 15 residues. CDR1 is SEHNR and CDR2 is FQNEAQ in the germline V gene (reference sequence). CDR3 in DNA: TGTGCCAGCAGCTTAGACACCAGCTATAATTCACCCCTCCACTTT. Its protein product is CASSLDTSYNSPLHF.

The V and J genes are TRBV5-4 and TRBJ2-5; no firm D call. Trimming shortened V by 5 bases and J by 4 bases, and 15 bases separated the two germline ends. Germline CDR1 SGHNT, CDR2 YYREEE (reference sequence). The CDR3 length is 14 residues. The CDR3 protein is CASSFASPRETQYF. In DNA, the CDR3 is TGTGCCAGCAGTTTCGCCTCCCCGAGAGAGACCCAGTACTTC.

The V call is TRBV11-2, the J call TRBJ2-3; a weak D match, TRBD2 (6 bases). The CDR3 extends over 17 amino acids. The germline V gene encodes CDR1 SGHAT and CDR2 FQNNGV. V was pared by 5 bases and J by 0 bases, with 18 bases between. The CDR3 coding sequence is TGTGCCAGCAGCCTGGGTGTGATGCGGGACAGCACAGATACGCAGTATTTT. Its translation is CASSLGVMRDSTDTQYF.

The rearrangement links TRBV7-6 to TRBJ2-7; 15 bases map to TRBD2. Germline CDR1 reads SGHVS; CDR2 reads FNYEAQ. Losses at the gene ends were 5 bases for V and 4 bases for J; bases not matched to a gene: 6. The CDR3 sequence is 16 residues long. DNA of the CDR3: TGTGCCAGCAGCGCCGGACTAGCGGGGGGGCGATACGAGCAGTACTTC. Amino acids: CASSAGLAGGRYEQYF. Drawing the rest from reference TRBV7-6 and TRBJ2-7, the complete variable domain is GAGVSQSPRYKVTKRGQDVALRCDPISGHVSLYWYRQALGQGPEFLTYFNYEAQQDKSGLPNDRFSAERPEGSISTLTIQRTEQRDSAMYRCASSAGLAGGRYEQYFGPGTRLTVT.

V and J are TRBV7-8 and TRBJ1-6, with D perhaps TRBD1 (6 bases). The CDR3 totals 14 residues. Trimming cost V 3 bases and J 4 bases, with 7 bases left between them. CDR1 and CDR2 from the germline V gene are SGHVS and FQNEAQ. Here the CDR3 DNA reads TGTGCCAGCAGCTTGACAGGTTATAATTCACCCCTCCACTTT. Translating it yields CASSLTGYNSPLHF. Complete variable domain (other parts from reference TRBV7-8 and TRBJ1-6): GAGVSQSPRYKVAKRGQDVALRCDPISGHVSLFWYQQALGQGPEFLTYFQNEAQLDKSGLPSDRFFAERPEGSVSTLKIQRTQQEDSAVYLCASSLTGYNSPLHFGNGTRLTVT.

CDR3 sequence reads: CASRTDRAGAGGELFF. In DNA form, the CDR3 reads TGTGCCAGCAGGACGGACAGGGCCGGCGCTGGCGGGGAGCTGTTTTTT. The rearrangement joins TRBV2 to TRBJ2-2; the match to TRBD1 covers 8 bases. The ends lost 6 bases at V and 7 bases at J; junction bases unmatched: 13. CDR3 length: 16 residues. The germline V gene encodes CDR1 SNHLY and CDR2 FYNNEI.

This chain joins TRBV24-1 and TRBJ2-1, with D tentatively TRBD1 (6 bases). CDR1 is KGHDR, CDR2 SFDVKD, per germline. Trimming cost V 4 bases and J 4 bases, with 13 bases left between them. There are 15 residues in the CDR3. CDR3 bases: TGTGCCACCAGTGAACAGGGTGGACCATACAATGAGCAGTTCTTC. Translated: CATSEQGGPYNEQFF.

V and J are TRBV27 and TRBJ2-4, with D perhaps matching TRBD2 (6 bases). V was pared by 6 bases and J by 0 bases, with 15 bases between. This CDR3 has 16 residues. Germline lookup yields CDR1 MNHEY and CDR2 SMNVEV (reference sequence). The CDR3 spells CASRTRESLAKNIQYF. The CDR3 nucleotides read TGTGCCAGCAGGACCCGGGAGTCCCTAGCCAAAAACATTCAGTACTTC.

This chain connects TRBV4-1 to TRBJ2-3; D is perhaps TRBD2 (6 bases). CDR1 MGHRA and CDR2 YSYEKL come from the germline V gene. Trimming took 0 bases from V and 1 from J, leaving 8 bases between them. The length of the CDR3 is 15 residues. CDR3 residues: CASSQDPSGTDTQYF. DNA for the CDR3: TGCGCCAGCAGCCAAGATCCTAGCGGCACAGATACGCAGTATTTT.

This chain uses TRBV5-1 with TRBJ2-1; 9 bases line up with TRBD2. This CDR3 has 18 amino acids. CDR1 and CDR2 from the germline V gene are SGHRS and YFSETQ. The J segment lost 0 bases and the V segment lost 3 bases, leaving 10 bases of the junction unmatched. CDR3 sequence: CASSWGWISGSSYNEQFF. The CDR3, as DNA: TGCGCCAGCAGCTGGGGTTGGATTAGCGGGAGCTCCTACAATGAGCAGTTCTTC.

The chain couples TRBV6-5 to TRBJ2-5, with 8 bases fitting TRBD1. Per the germline V gene, CDR1 is MNHEY and CDR2 is SVGAGI. J was trimmed by 5 bases and V by 4 bases; bases with no gene match: 3. The CDR3 spans 13 residues. CDR3: CASSWTGMETQYF. The CDR3 DNA reads as TGTGCCAGCAGTTGGACAGGGATGGAGACCCAGTACTTC.

This chain links TRBV7-8 with TRBJ1-3; no definite D call. The CDR3 runs 13 residues. The germline gives CDR1 SGHVS, CDR2 FQNEAQ. Trimming took 7 bases from V and 0 from J, leaving 7 bases between them. CDR3: CASTHSSGNTIYF. The CDR3 DNA is TGTGCCAGCACCCACAGCTCTGGAAACACCATATATTTT.

This clone appeared a few times. This chain uses TRBV6-5 with TRBJ1-1; TRBD1 matches at 7 bases. This CDR3 contains 13 residues. Germline CDR1 and CDR2: MNHEY and SVGAGI. Trimming cost V 6 bases and J 4 bases; bases outside gene matches: 5. CDR3 in amino acids: CASSRRGVTEAFF. The CDR3, as DNA: TGTGCCAGCAGCCGCAGGGGGGTCACTGAAGCTTTCTTT.

The CDR3 is CSVEDPAASGLGELFF. The CDR3 DNA follows: TGCAGCGTTGAAGACCCCGCGGCCAGTGGCCTCGGGGAGCTGTTTTTT. The chain uses TRBV29-1 and TRBJ2-2; D call uncertain. This CDR3 is built from 16 residues. The germline V gene has CDR1 SQVTM and CDR2 ANQGSEA. Trimming cost V 0 bases and J 7 bases, with 18 bases left between them.

This chain joins TRBV28 and TRBJ1-6; 9 bases are shared with TRBD1. The CDR3 sequence is 15 residues long. V dropped 6 bases and J dropped 7; count of bases not matched to a gene: 7. Germline loops: CDR1 MDHEN, CDR2 SYDVKM. CDR3 protein: CASRRRDRVNSPLHF. CDR3 sequence (DNA): TGTGCCAGCAGGAGGAGGGACAGGGTAAATTCACCCCTCCACTTT.

The chain links TRBV5-1 to TRBJ2-7, with 7 positions matching TRBD2. The V gene's germline CDR1 is SGHRS and CDR2 YFSETQ. V was clipped by 4 bases and J by 4 bases; unmatched bases: 5. The CDR3 contains 13 residues. CDR3 protein: CASSPGAGYEQYF. CDR3 nucleotide sequence: TGCGCCAGCAGCCCTGGAGCGGGGTACGAGCAGTACTTC.

The gene calls are TRBV19 and TRBJ2-7; the match to TRBD2 covers 10 bases. The CDR3 sequence is 16 residues long. Germline V gene sequence: CDR1 LNHDA, CDR2 SQIVND (reference sequence). The V gene end was trimmed by 2 bases and the J gene end by 3 bases; junction bases not matched to a gene: 7. The CDR3: CASSINSGGPVYEQYF. The CDR3, as DNA: TGTGCCAGTAGTATAAATAGCGGGGGGCCTGTCTACGAGCAGTACTTC.

Only a few counts were recorded for this clone. The J gene is TRBJ2-1, the V gene TRBV19; 12 bases match TRBD1. CDR1 and CDR2 (germline): LNHDA, SQIVND (reference sequence). The CDR3 spans 16 residues. The V and J ends lost 6 bases and 14 bases, in that order; junction bases with no gene match: 17. The CDR3 reads CASSPLTGTGGADKFF. For the CDR3, the DNA is TGTGCCAGTAGCCCCTTAACCGGGACAGGGGGCGCAGATAAGTTCTTC.

The chain carries TRBV5-4 and TRBJ1-2; possible D gene TRBD1, 6 bases. Germline loops: CDR1 SGHNT, CDR2 YYREEE (reference sequence). CDR3 length equals 15 residues. Trimming left V 2 bases short and J 5 bases short, with 16 bases between. CDR3 sequence reads: CASSLQSQGPYGYTF. CDR3 sequence (DNA): TGTGCCAGCAGCTTACAGTCGCAGGGGCCGTATGGCTACACCTTC.

The chain recombines TRBV12-3 or TRBV12-4 with TRBJ1-2; the D is unclear. The CDR3 has 13 amino acids. V was cut by 7 bases and J by 9 bases, with 18 bases left in between. The CDR3 DNA follows: TGTGCCAGCACCCAACTGAAAGTAGCCCGCTACACCTTC. Translating it yields CASTQLKVARYTF.

The V call is TRBV29-1, the J call TRBJ1-2; D is perhaps TRBD1 (5 bases). With 5 bases removed from V and 3 bases from J, the gap between germline ends came to 10 bases. The germline gives CDR1 SQVTM, CDR2 ANQGSEA. This CDR3 has 12 residues. The CDR3 region has the DNA TGCAGCGTTAATGACAGAGACTATGGCTACACCTTC. Residues: CSVNDRDYGYTF.

The chain recombines TRBV30 with TRBJ2-7, with 12 bases identical to TRBD1. The CDR3 sequence is 12 residues long. Per the germline V gene, CDR1 is GTSNPN and CDR2 is SVGIG (reference sequence). The J segment lost 10 bases and the V segment lost 4 bases, leaving 5 bases of the junction unmatched. Here the CDR3 reads CAWTRDRGQQYF. The CDR3 nucleotides are TGTGCCTGGACCCGGGACAGGGGGCAACAGTACTTC.

J is TRBJ2-5 and V is TRBV19; 10 bases agree with TRBD2. V dropped 3 bases and J dropped 3; count of bases not matched to a gene: 7. Germline V CDR1 and CDR2: LNHDA, SQIVND (reference sequence). The CDR3 runs to 16 residues. CDR3 loop: CASSIRSGGAKETQYF. For the CDR3, the DNA is TGTGCCAGTAGTATCAGGAGCGGGGGGGCCAAAGAGACCCAGTACTTC.

This clone showed up just once. V gene TRBV12-3 or TRBV12-4 combines with J gene TRBJ1-5; D is undetermined. Trimming left V 2 bases short and J 4 bases short, with 6 bases between. CDR3 length: 13 residues. CDR3 region: CASSLLPNQPQHF. Here the CDR3 DNA reads TGTGCCAGCAGTTTACTTCCTAATCAGCCCCAGCATTTT.

CDR3 coding DNA: TGCGCCAGCAGCCACCCAGGCCGGTCCGGGAACACTGAAGCTTTCTTT. Protein sequence: CASSHPGRSGNTEAFF. The rearrangement uses TRBV4-1 and TRBJ1-1; D is uncertain. The CDR3 sequence is 16 residues long. Germline CDR1 reads MGHRA; CDR2 reads YSYEKL. Deletions cut 3 bases from V and 1 base from J, with 15 bases between.

The CDR3 region is CASSLGQPYNSPLHF. The CDR3, as DNA: TGCGCCAGCAGCTTAGGACAGCCCTATAATTCACCCCTCCACTTT. J is TRBJ1-6 and V is TRBV5-1; tentative D call: TRBD1 (6 bases). CDR1 is SGHRS and CDR2 is YFSETQ in the germline V gene. The germline V and J ends were trimmed by 2 bases and 2 bases, with 8 bases remaining between them. The CDR3 extends over 15 amino acids.

The genes are TRBV19 and TRBJ2-7; D gene uncertain. V was clipped by 3 bases and J by 2 bases, with 11 bases between them. The CDR3 consists of 14 residues. Germline lookup yields CDR1 LNHDA and CDR2 SQIVND (reference sequence). Here the CDR3 DNA reads TGTGCCAGTAGTATTCGACACCTAACCTACGAGCAGTACTTC. Its translation: CASSIRHLTYEQYF.